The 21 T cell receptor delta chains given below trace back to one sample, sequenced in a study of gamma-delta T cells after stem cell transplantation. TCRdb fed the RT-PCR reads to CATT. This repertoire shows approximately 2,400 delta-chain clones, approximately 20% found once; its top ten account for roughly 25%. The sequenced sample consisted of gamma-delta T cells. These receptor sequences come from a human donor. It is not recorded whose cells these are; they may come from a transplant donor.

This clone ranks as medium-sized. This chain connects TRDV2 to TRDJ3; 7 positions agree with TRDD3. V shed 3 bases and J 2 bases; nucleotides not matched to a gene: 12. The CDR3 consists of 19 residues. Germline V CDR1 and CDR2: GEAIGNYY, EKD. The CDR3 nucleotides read TGTGCCTGTGACCCCACGGAAATCGGGGATACCTGGGACACCCGACAGATGTTTTTC. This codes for CACDPTEIGDTWDTRQMFF.

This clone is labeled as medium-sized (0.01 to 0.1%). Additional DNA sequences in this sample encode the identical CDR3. CDR3 coding DNA: TGTGCCTGTGACTTGATTACTGGGGGAGGGCCTATGCCGCTGTACCACACCGATAAACTCATCTTT. It translates to CACDLITGGGPMPLYHTDKLIF. The chain has TRDV2 and TRDJ1; 9 nucleotides match TRDD3. V shed 3 bases and J 0 bases; nucleotides not matched to a gene: 25. The CDR3 covers 22 residues. Looked up from germline, CDR1 is GEAIGNYY and CDR2 is EKD.

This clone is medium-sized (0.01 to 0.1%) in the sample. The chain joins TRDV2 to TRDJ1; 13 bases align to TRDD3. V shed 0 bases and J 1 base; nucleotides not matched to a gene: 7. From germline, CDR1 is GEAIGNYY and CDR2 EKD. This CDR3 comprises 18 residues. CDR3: CACDTLLGDTRITDKLIF. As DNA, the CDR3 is TGTGCCTGTGACACCCTACTGGGGGATACGAGGATCACCGATAAACTCATCTTT.

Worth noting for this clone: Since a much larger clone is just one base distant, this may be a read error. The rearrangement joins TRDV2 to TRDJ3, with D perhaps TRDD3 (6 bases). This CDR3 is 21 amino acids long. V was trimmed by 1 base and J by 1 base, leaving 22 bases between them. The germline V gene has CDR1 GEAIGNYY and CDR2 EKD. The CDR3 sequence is CACDTTESRTWGSWDTRQMFF. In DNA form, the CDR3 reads TGTGCCTGTGACACAACGGAGTCCAGGACTTGGGGGTCCTGGGACACCCGACAGATGTTTTTC.

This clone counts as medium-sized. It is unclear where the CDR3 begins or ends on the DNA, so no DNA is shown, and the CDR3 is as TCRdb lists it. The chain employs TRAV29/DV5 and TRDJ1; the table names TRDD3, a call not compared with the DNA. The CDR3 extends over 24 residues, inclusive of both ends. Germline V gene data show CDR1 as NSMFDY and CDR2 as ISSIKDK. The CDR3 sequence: CSVLLCSKPSMAYWGPEYTDKLIF.

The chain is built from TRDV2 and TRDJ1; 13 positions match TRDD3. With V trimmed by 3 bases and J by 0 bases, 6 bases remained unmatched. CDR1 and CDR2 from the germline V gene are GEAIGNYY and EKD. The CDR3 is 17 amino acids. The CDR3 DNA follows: TGTGCCTGTGACGTACTGGGGGATACGCCGTACACCGATAAACTCATCTTT. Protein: CACDVLGDTPYTDKLIF.

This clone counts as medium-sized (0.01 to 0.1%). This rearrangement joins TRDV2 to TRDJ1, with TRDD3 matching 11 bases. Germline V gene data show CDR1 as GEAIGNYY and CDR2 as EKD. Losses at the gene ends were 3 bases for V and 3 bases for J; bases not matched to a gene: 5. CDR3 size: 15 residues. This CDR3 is CACDVLGDISDKLIF. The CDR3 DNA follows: TGTGCCTGTGACGTACTGGGGGATATTTCCGATAAACTCATCTTT.

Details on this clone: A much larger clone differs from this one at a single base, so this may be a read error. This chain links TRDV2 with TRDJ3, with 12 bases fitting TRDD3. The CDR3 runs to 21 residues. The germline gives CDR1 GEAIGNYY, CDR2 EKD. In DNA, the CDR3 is TGTGCCTGTGACACCGTGCTGGGGGATACGCTCGGGTCCTGGAACACCCGACAGATGTTTTTC. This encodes CACDTVLGDTLGSWNTRQMFF.

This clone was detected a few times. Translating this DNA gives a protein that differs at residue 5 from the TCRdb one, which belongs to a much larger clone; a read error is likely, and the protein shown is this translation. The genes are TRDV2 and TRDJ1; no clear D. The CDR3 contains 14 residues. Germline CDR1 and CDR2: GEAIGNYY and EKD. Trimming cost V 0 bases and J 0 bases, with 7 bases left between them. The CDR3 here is CACDTILNTDKLIF. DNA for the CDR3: TGTGCCTGTGACACCATACTGAACACCGATAAACTCATCTTT.

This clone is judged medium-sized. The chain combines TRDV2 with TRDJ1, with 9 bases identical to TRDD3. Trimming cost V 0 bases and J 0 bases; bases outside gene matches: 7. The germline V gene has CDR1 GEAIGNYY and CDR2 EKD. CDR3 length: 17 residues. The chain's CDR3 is CACDTLLGDEYTDKLIF. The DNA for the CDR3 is TGTGCCTGTGACACCTTACTGGGGGACGAGTACACCGATAAACTCATCTTT.

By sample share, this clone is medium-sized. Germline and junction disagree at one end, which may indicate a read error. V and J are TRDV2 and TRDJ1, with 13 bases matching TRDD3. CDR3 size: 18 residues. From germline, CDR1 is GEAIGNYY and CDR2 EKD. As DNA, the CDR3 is TGTGCCTGTGTCACCCTTACTGGGGGATACGGAGGGTCCGATAAACTCATCTTT. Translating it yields CACVTLTGGYGGSDKLIF.

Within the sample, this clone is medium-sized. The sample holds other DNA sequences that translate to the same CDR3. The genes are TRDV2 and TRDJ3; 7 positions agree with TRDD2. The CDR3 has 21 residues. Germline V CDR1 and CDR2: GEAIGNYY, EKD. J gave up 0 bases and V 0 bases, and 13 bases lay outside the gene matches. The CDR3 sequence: CACDTVRPSFSSSWDTRQMFF. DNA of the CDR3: TGTGCCTGTGACACCGTTCGACCTTCCTTTTCAAGCTCCTGGGACACCCGACAGATGTTTTTC.

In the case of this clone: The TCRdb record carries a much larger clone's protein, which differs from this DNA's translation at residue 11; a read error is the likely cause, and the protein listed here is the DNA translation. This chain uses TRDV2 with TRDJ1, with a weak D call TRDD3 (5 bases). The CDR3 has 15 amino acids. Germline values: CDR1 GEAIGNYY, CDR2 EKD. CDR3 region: CACDAVLAKTAKLIF. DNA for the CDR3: TGTGCCTGTGACGCCGTACTGGCGAAAACCGCTAAACTCATCTTT.

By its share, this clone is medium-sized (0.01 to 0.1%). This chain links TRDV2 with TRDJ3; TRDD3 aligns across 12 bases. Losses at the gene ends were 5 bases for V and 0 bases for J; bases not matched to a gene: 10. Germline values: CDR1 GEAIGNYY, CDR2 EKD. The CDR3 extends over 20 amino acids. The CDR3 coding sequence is TGTGCCTGTGTTCCACTGGGGGATACTCAAGTCTCCTGGGACACCCGACAGATGTTTTTC. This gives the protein CACVPLGDTQVSWDTRQMFF.

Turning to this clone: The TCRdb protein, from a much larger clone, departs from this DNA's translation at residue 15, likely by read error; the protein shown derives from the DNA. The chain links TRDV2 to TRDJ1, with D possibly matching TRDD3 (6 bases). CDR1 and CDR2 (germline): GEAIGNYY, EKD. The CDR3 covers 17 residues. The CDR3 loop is CACDTLEGDTYTDKFIF. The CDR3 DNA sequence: TGTGCCTGTGACACCCTAGAGGGGGACACCTACACCGATAAATTCATCTTT.

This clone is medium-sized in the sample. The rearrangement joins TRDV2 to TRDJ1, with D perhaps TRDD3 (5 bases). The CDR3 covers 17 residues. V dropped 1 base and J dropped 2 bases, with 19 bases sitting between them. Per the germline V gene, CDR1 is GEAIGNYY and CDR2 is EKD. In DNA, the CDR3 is TGTGCCTGTGACACTGTCCTCGGGATTGGTCATACCGATAAACTCATCTTT. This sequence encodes CACDTVLGIGHTDKLIF.

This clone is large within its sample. The CDR3 protein is CACDTVGTRFTDKLIF. For the CDR3, the DNA is TGTGCCTGTGACACGGTCGGGACGCGGTTTACCGATAAACTCATCTTT. The rearrangement uses TRDV2 and TRDJ1, with D hard to call. CDR3 size: 16 residues. CDR1 is GEAIGNYY, CDR2 EKD, per germline. Trimming took 1 base from V and 2 from J, leaving 16 bases between them.

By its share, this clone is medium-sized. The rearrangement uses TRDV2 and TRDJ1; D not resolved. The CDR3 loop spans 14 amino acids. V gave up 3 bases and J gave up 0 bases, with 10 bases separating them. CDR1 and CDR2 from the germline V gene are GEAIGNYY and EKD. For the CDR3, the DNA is TGTGCCTGTGACCCGATAGATTACACCGATAAACTCATCTTT. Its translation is CACDPIDYTDKLIF.

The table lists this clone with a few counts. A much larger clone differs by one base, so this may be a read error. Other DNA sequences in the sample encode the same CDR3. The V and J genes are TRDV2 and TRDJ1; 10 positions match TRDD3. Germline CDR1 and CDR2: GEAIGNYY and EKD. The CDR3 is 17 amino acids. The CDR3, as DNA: TGTGCCTGCGACACCGTGTCCTCCACTGGGGGATCCGATAAACTCATCTTT. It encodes CACDTVSSTGGSDKLIF.

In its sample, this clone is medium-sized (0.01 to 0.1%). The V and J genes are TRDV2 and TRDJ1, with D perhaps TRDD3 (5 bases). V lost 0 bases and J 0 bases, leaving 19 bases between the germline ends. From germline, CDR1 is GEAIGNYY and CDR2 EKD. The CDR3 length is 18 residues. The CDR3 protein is CACDTVGSWDADTDKLIF. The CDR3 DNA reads TGTGCCTGTGACACCGTTGGCTCATGGGATGCCGACACCGATAAACTCATCTTT.

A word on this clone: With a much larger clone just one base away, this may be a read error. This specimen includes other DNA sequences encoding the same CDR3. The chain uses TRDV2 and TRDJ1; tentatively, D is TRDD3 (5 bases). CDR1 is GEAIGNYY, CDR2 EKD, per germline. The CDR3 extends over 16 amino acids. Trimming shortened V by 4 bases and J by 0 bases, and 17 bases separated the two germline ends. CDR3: CACDAILAPHTDKLIF. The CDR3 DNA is TGTGCCTGTGATGCGATACTGGCCCCCCACACCGATAAACTCATCTTT.